This TCR delta chain was sequenced for a study of Vδ1+ human thymocytes. After alphabeta T cell depletion, CD3+ Vdelta1+ Vdelta2- thymocytes were sorted. Purity of the sorted Vdelta1+ thymocytes ranged from 98% to 99.6%. Sequences come from RNA converted to cDNA by reverse transcription. Pooled V-gene forward primers with one constant-region reverse primer generated the CDR3 amplicons by multiplex PCR. TCRdb called clones anew from the multiplex PCR reads with CATT. The table records more than 50,000 delta-chain clones, around 16% of them present only once. The table lists this clone with a few counts. The antigen remains unidentified. With 3 bases removed from V and 0 bases from J, the gap between germline ends came to 20 bases. CDR3 size: 18 residues. CDR1 TSWWSYY and CDR2 QGS come from the germline V gene. Study-wide results and caveats: Despite high sort purity, roughly 18% of thymic T cell receptor delta sequences were Vdelta2. In the thymus, TRG and TRD repertoires looked highly polyclonal with Gaussian CDR3 lengths.

This chain joins TRDV1 and TRDJ1, with D perhaps given as TRDD2 or TRDD3 (5 bases each). Sequenced sample: Vdelta1+ gamma-delta thymocytes from the thymus. The subset denotes: FACS-sorted CD3+ TCRalphabeta- TCRVdelta1+ TCRVdelta2- thymocytes. This TCR was sampled from a girl under two years old who had congenital heart surgery. The CDR3 here is CALGDGLGGFLYTDKLIF. The CDR3 coding sequence is TGTGCTCTTGGGGACGGCCTCGGGGGGTTCCTGTACACCGATAAACTCATCTTT.